Here is one TCR beta chain with its context. This clone turned up a few times. The antigen it binds to is not known. No base quality information exists; no much larger clone differs at one position. The sample comes from a study of cytomegalovirus exposure and HLA in healthy donors (dated by TCRdb to 2016 to 2017). Turning to the overall study: An earlier analysis of several hundred of the donors reported 250 to 350 Gb of sequence data and around 100 million unique TCR beta sequences obtained from around 180 million T cells. Approximately 300 gigabases of sequencing data and roughly 80 million unique TCR sequences made up an early release that covered approximately 650 HLA-typed donors. Among the roughly 380 genotyped donors, under 90% belonged to the genetic ancestry cluster associated with self-reported Caucasian donors. The study aimed to test whether signatures of past pathogen exposure could be identified by cataloging public T cell receptors. The study used immunosequencing to profile the T cell repertoires of several hundred subjects and linked those repertoires to cytomegalovirus serostatus. A separate validation cohort of 90 to 150 different subjects was used in addition to the roughly 640-subject first cohort. To predict cytomegalovirus infection status, the study brought together high-throughput TCR immunosequencing, statistical association of individual TCRs with disease status, and machine learning. A later analysis re-examined previously published TCR beta repertoires from around 670 donors and added high-resolution HLA genotyping to investigate patterns of TCR occurrence. The later analysis used no new phenotypic data to find candidate immune exposures, relying instead on TCR beta sequences and their occurrence across donors. An earlier analysis of some 500 of the donors applied high-throughput TCR beta sequencing to assess whether each TCR beta V gene segment acted as functional or pseudogenic. Donor age, sex, ethnicity and CMV serostatus were collected together with the repertoire data. A later genetic analysis took genome-wide SNP genotypes for about 65% of the roughly 670 donors and used that subset as a discovery cohort. Every discovery cohort repertoire had been produced on one sequencing platform. Class I and class II HLA loci were covered by the typing at four-digit resolution. Typing coverage differed by locus: A, B, C, DRB1 and DQB1 were typed in roughly 620-630 donors, DQA1 in 500 to 550, DPA1 in over 600, and DPB1 in roughly 450. Roughly five DR-DQ haplotypes were handled as single units for association and clustering because linkage in the cohort was strong. On average, roughly 240,000 unique TCR beta nucleotide sequences were sequenced per donor among some 420 genotyped donors of the cohort, with roughly 18% of those sequences being non-productive.

Overall results and qualifications from the work: Because some donors lacked HLA typing at each locus, the association tests relied only on the typed subset. A group of highly shared sequence variants was considered likely to be a technical artifact of the sequencing pipeline. Three of the identified cytomegalovirus-associated TCR beta chains were confirmed in vitro to be specific for cytomegalovirus antigens. Only TCR beta chains were sequenced in this cohort, and the absence of alpha or paired-chain data limited detectable features. A total of 164 TCR beta chains were listed by the study as associated with cytomegalovirus. Correlated functional status among segregating V segments might be attributable to linkage disequilibrium, but an unknown experimental factor could not be ruled out. A further reported finding was that TCR beta sequences accurately predicted the HLA-A and HLA-B alleles for most subjects in the first cohort. Some IMGT-functional V segments, including TRBV6-2 and TRBV6-3, could not be told apart with the 87-base-pair reads, so those segments were excluded. Specific HLA alleles were associated with 15,000 to 20,000 TCR beta sequences at a false discovery rate of 0.05 in a later analysis. When HLA alleles, especially DR and DQ, strongly co-occurred, attributing TCR associations to individual alleles was difficult. Most TCR sequences were observed very rarely across donors, whereas some public TCRs were present in many individuals. A later analysis found that TCR association rates varied across HLA loci, with DRB1 alleles showing the most associated TCRs and HLA-C alleles the fewest. According to a later analysis, parvovirus B19, influenza, CMV and Epstein-Barr virus appeared linked to several top co-occurrence clusters. Broadly in line with IMGT annotations, most TCR beta V segments showed up in productive rearrangements about 87% or about 30% of the time in an earlier analysis of under 700 of the donors. A later genetic analysis associated a missense DCLRE1C variant with V-gene and J-gene trimming of TCR beta chains, and an independent cohort replicated the association. According to a later analysis, most CMV-associated TCR beta chains appeared to be HLA-restricted, and the HLA associations seemed to be driven largely by CMV exposure. A later genetic analysis reported fewer N-insertions in productive TCRs among donors in an Asian-associated ancestry cluster than the approximately 670-donor mean. Cytomegalovirus status was reported to be diagnosed by the classifier with high specificity and sensitivity in both the original and validation cohorts. The presence/absence analyses assumed that sequencing depth was roughly uniform across donors, and that assumption may not be true. A later analysis found that HLA-associated TCR beta chains were more clonally expanded and had lower generation probabilities than equally common non-associated chains. CMV serostatus was the only immune exposure information available for the cohort. It was suggested by the authors that the approach could potentially be generalized to other disease states and immunological phenotypes. The earlier analysis of approximately 540 of the donors excluded seventeen rarely observed V segments, including chromosome 9 orphons, because counts were too low.

CDR1 and CDR2 are drawn from the germline V gene: SGHRS, YFSETQ. From the cysteine up to the phenylalanine, the CDR3 has a length of 16 residues. Only CDR3 DNA is held: 48 bases, read in frame from base 1. Relative to germline, V is missing 3 bases and J is missing 5 bases, with 6 bases of the junction outside any gene match. The cohort comprised 666 healthy bone marrow donors. At the time of sampling, every cohort member was nominally healthy, though immune exposures that went unrecorded were likely present. The donor was CMV seronegative and was included in the group of 352 seronegative cohort members. A peripheral blood sample was provided by each donor, and peripheral blood mononuclear cells were used for TCR beta sequencing. The Qiagen DNeasy Blood Extraction Kit was used to extract genomic DNA from the blood cell samples. The library was obtained by the immunoSEQ multiplex PCR assay. The multiplex PCR relied on a mix of 60 forward primers for TCR Vbeta segments and 13 reverse primers for TCR Jbeta segments. The CDR3 region of rearranged TCR beta genes was amplified from genomic DNA by a multiplex PCR assay. The amplified TCR beta libraries were sequenced on the Illumina HiSeq System as 87-base-pair reads. The published analysis was carried out like this. A later analysis tallied around 87 million unique TCR beta chains across the 610 or so repertoires, and approximately 12 million of those chains were shared by two or more donors. Raw reads were error-corrected and collapsed into unique sequences with a nearest-neighbor algorithm that merged closely related sequences to remove PCR and sequencing errors. V, D and J gene segments were assigned by aligning CDR3 sequences to IMGT reference sequences. For a sequence to be retained, a match of at least six nucleotides was required to both a V gene segment and a J gene segment. Rearrangements were classified as productive when the CDR3 lacked stop codons and remained in frame with V and J, and all other rearrangements were classified as non-productive. CDR3 was defined according to IMGT convention as the region running from the second conserved V-encoded cysteine to the conserved J-encoded phenylalanine. In an earlier analysis of 500 to 650 of the donors, sequences lacking an unambiguous match to a single V gene segment were excluded. An earlier analysis of a few hundred of the donors called V segments functional above 56.7% productive rearrangements and segregating when the between-donor standard deviation exceeded 5%. A statistical classification framework was built for diagnosing cytomegalovirus status from the catalog of TCR beta chain sequences. In a later analysis, TCR nucleotide sequences were compared against IMGT/GENE-DB human TR gene sequences so that V and J genes could be assigned. In a later analysis, CDR3 sequences and most-parsimonious VDJ recombination scenarios were assigned using the TCRdist pipeline. In a later analysis, every TCR beta chain was defined by the combination of its CDR3 amino acid sequence and its V-gene family, and reads without a unique V-gene family were dropped. In a later analysis, fewer than 600 highly shared, low-generation-probability nucleotide sequences were removed to address suspected cross-contamination and a sequencing artifact. A later analysis calculated a clonal expansion index for each public chain from normalized within-repertoire ranks of inferred template counts. Generation probabilities in a later analysis came from a VDJ recombination model fitted to out-of-frame rearrangements, and those results were checked against IGoR. In a later analysis, TCR-TCR, TCR-HLA and TCR-CMV co-occurrence was scored with hypergeometric tests, and a repertoire-size bias correction was applied to TCR pairs. False discovery rates were estimated in a later analysis by permuting HLA or CMV assignments 20 times. A later analysis grouped co-occurring TCRs with DBSCAN, adding TCRdist sequence similarity when clustering within HLA-allele-positive subsets. For co-occurrence clustering, repertoires with fewer than 30,000 or more than 120,000 public chains were excluded, along with roughly 5 repertoires with anomalous nucleotide sharing. This immuneACCESS table, as held by TCRdb, lists in-frame sequences with V and J called but not all clones. Of the missing ones, under half trace to an unresolved V gene in checked studies; the others have no known cause. That table is the source of V, J and clone size, and D and trimming were worked out from the DNA. The sample contains 170,000 or so clones, roughly four fifths of them found a single time. The ten largest clones represent about 2% of the sample.

Recombination linked TRBV5-1 to TRBJ1-6; 9 central nucleotides agree with TRBD1. Sequencing used PBMCs. The sequence came from a woman in her thirties in good health and CMV-seronegative. The nucleotide sequence reads as follows: TGCGCCAGCAGCTCCAACAGGGGGCAGGATAATTCACCCCTCCACTTT. This yields the protein CASSSNRGQDNSPLHF.